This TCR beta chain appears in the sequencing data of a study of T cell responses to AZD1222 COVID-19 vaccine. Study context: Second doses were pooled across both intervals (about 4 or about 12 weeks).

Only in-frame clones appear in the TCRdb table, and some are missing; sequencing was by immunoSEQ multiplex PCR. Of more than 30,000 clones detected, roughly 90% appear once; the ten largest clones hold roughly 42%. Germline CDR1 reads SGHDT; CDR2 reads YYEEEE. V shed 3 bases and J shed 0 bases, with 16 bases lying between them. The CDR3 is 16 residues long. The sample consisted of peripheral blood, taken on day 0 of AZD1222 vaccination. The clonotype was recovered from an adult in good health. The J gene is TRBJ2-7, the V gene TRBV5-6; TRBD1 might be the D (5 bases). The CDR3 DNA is TGTGCCAGCAGCTCTGGGGCAGGCGCCCCCTCCTACGAGCAGTACTTC. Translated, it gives CASSSGAGAPSYEQYF.